The clone carrying this T cell receptor (beta chain) was observed once. This sample was included in a study of blood T cell repertoires in COVID-19. Study at large: Sources were T cells, B-cell-depleted T cells, or PBMCs; the material itself was cDNA or gDNA.

The V gene lost 7 bases and the J gene lost 0 bases, with 13 bases spanning the gap. The CDR3 covers 14 residues. Germline V lookup: CDR1 MDHEN, CDR2 SYDVKM. Enrollees, about 18 to 95 years old, lived in about two dozen US areas. Sequenced by immunoSEQ multiplex PCR; TCRdb stores in-frame clones only, minus some. The table includes fewer than 350,000 clones, around 91% detected once. This chain links TRBV28 with TRBJ2-7; TRBD2 is a possible D gene (6 bases). The sequence was obtained from a woman younger than 35 with acute COVID-19. The sequencing sample was made of PBMCs or T cells enriched from blood (not recorded which). Written as DNA, the CDR3 is TGTGCCAGCACCCCCGACGGGAGCTCCTACGAGCAGTACTTC. Encoded protein: CASTPDGSSYEQYF.